Detailed here is one T cell receptor beta chain. No antigen is known for it. There were likely unrecorded immune exposures, though donors were nominally healthy when sampled. Per the germline V gene, CDR1 is SGHVS and CDR2 is FQNEAQ. CDR3 size: 13 residues. Deletions cut 1 base from V and 8 bases from J, with 11 bases between. The PCR had 60 Vbeta and 13 Jbeta primers. Some clones are missing from TCRdb's copy, which holds only in-frame ones; the method was immunoSEQ multiplex PCR. The profile shows about 130,000 clones, 80% of them singletons. This record comes from a study of cytomegalovirus exposure and HLA in healthy donors. For the study at large: In an early release, HLA-typed donors contributed 90 million or so unique TCR sequences.

Notes on the study in general: A later analysis reported that several of the most significant clusters appeared to be linked to common viral pathogens, among them Epstein-Barr virus. As was reported, the classifier diagnosed cytomegalovirus status with high specificity and sensitivity.

V usage is TRBV7-8 and J usage is TRBJ1-2; no firm D call. The source is a man younger than 40 in good health and CMV-seropositive. Sequencing was performed on PBMCs. In nucleotides, the CDR3 is TGTGCCAGCAGCTTAGGCATTCTAGAGGGCTACACCTTC. This codes for CASSLGILEGYTF.